This TCR beta chain derives from a study of T cell clonotyping in hematopoietic cell transplantation. Overall study context: Recipient samples before transplant were obtained post-cytoreduction.

As regards this clone: Its antigen is still unknown.

Time point meaning: recipient sample about 28 days before transplant, after cytoreduction. Germline-derived CDR1 and CDR2 are SGHTA and FQGNSA. V was pared by 7 bases and J by 4 bases, with 5 bases between. The CDR3 is 11 amino acids. Sequenced by immunoSEQ multiplex PCR; TCRdb stores in-frame clones only, minus some. Here the sample spans tens of thousands of clones, around 85% being singletons. Study results and caveats: At the given depth, recipient repertoires were over 97% de novo clonotypes. Broader posttransplant TCR repertoire diversity was predicted by graft donor and pretransplant recipient Inverse Simpson Index values.

This sample comprised peripheral blood mononuclear cells, obtained before stem cell transplant. The rearrangement joins TRBV7-2 to TRBJ1-3; D is unclear. This TCR derives from a man in his 60s with acute myeloid leukemia. Some clones in this sample may be carry-over from other donors' samples. CDR3 coding DNA: TGTGCCAGCATACGCGGAAACACCATATATTTT. Amino acids: CASIRGNTIYF.